What follows are 10 T cell receptor beta chains derived from one specimen sequenced in a study of naive and memory T cell subsets. The beta constant-region primer was an equimolar mix of two oligonucleotides covering TRBC1 and TRBC2. MiXCR, run by TCRdb on the UMI-ligation and nested PCR reads, gives a single entry per CDR3 protein. The profile shows around 31,000 distinct CDR3 sequences, 9.5% to 12% of them singletons. The sequencing sample was made of effector memory CD4+ T cells from blood. Described subset: effector memory, CD45RA- CD27-. Receptor source: a human donor in good health.

By share of the sample, this clonotype is medium-sized (0.01 to 0.1%). This chain links TRBV7-2 with TRBJ1-3; perhaps TRBD1 as D (5 bases). The V end lost 1 base, the J end lost 6 bases, and 19 bases lay between the germline ends. The V gene's germline CDR1 is SGHTA and CDR2 FQGNSA. The CDR3 is made up of 17 amino acids. The CDR3 DNA is TGTGCCAGCAGCTTAGGCCCAGGGAGGTCTCAGGAAAACACCATATATTTT. Its translation: CASSLGPGRSQENTIYF.

The rearrangement links TRBV6-2 or TRBV6-3 to TRBJ2-7, with D unresolved. The CDR3 covers 13 residues. CDR1 and CDR2 (germline): MNHEY, SVGEGT. Trimming left V 4 bases short and J 9 bases short, with 16 bases between. This chain's CDR3 is CASSFGTARRQYF. The CDR3 coding sequence is TGTGCCAGCAGTTTTGGTACCGCAAGGAGGCAGTACTTC.

The rearrangement joins TRBV6-1 to TRBJ2-5; unclear D gene. The germline gives CDR1 MNHNS, CDR2 SASEGT. CDR3 length equals 15 residues. Trimming cost V 2 bases and J 9 bases, with 19 bases left between them. The CDR3 here is CASSELLNQESAQYF. The DNA of the CDR3 is TGTGCCAGCAGTGAATTGCTAAACCAAGAGTCCGCCCAGTACTTC.

The V call is TRBV7-2, the J call TRBJ2-2; D gene uncertain. Germline V gives CDR1 SGHTA, CDR2 FQGNSA. V gave up 2 bases and J gave up 7 bases, with 2 bases separating them. The CDR3 contains 11 residues. For the CDR3, the DNA is TGTGCCAGCAGCTTAAACGGGGAGCTGTTTTTT. It translates to CASSLNGELFF. Full variable domain (outside the CDR3, taken from reference TRBV7-2 and TRBJ2-2): GAGVSQSPSNKVTEKGKDVELRCDPISGHTALYWYRQSLGQGLEFLIYFQGNSAPDKSGLPSDRFSAERTGGSVSTLTIQRTQQEDSAVYLCASSLNGELFFGEGSRLTVL.

This clonotype appeared a few times. In nucleotides, the CDR3 is TGCAGTGCCAATGACAGGTCCTCCTACAATGAGCAGTTCTTC. Translated: CSANDRSSYNEQFF. V usage is TRBV20-1 and J usage is TRBJ2-1; D is perhaps TRBD1 (6 bases). V gave up 6 bases and J gave up 0 bases, with 12 bases separating them. Germline CDR1 and CDR2: DFQATT and SNEGSKA (reference sequence). This CDR3 spans 14 amino acids.

This clonotype was recorded at least ten times. The genes are TRBV6-2 or TRBV6-3 and TRBJ1-5; no firm D call. V lost 8 bases and J lost 3, with 11 bases in between. This CDR3 is built from 13 residues. Germline CDR1 is MNHEY and CDR2 is SVGEGT. The DNA of the CDR3 is TGTGCCAGCGGCCCAGCCTCCAATCAGCCCCAGCATTTT. Residues: CASGPASNQPQHF.

The chain employs TRBV2 and TRBJ2-3; D is undetermined. Trimming stripped 5 bases from V and 1 base from J, with 13 bases between. This CDR3 has 15 amino acids. The germline CDR1 and CDR2 sequences are SNHLY and FYNNEI. CDR3 nucleotides: TGTGCCAGCAGTTACGCGCCCCCCGGCACAGATACGCAGTATTTT. Translating it yields CASSYAPPGTDTQYF.

This clonotype showed up just a few times. The chain recombines TRBV20-1 with TRBJ2-3; D gene ambiguous. The V end was cut by 3 bases, the J end by 2 bases, with 9 bases between. Germline V CDR1 and CDR2: DFQATT, SNEGSKA (reference sequence). The CDR3 has 13 residues. CDR3 amino acids: CSARSDNTDTQYF. CDR3 DNA: TGCAGTGCTAGGTCGGATAACACAGATACGCAGTATTTT.

This clonotype was picked up many times. CDR3 region: CASSTQRNTEAFF. In DNA, the CDR3 is TGTGCCAGCAGCACTCAGAGGAACACTGAAGCTTTCTTT. The chain combines TRBV7-6 with TRBJ1-1; D gene uncertain. Germline V gene sequence: CDR1 SGHVS, CDR2 FNYEAQ. Trimming stripped 5 bases from V and 1 base from J, with 8 bases between. The CDR3 sequence is 13 residues long.

This clonotype was picked up a small number of times. The chain couples TRBV18 to TRBJ2-7; perhaps D is TRBD1 or TRBD2 (5 bases each). Germline V lookup: CDR1 KGHSH, CDR2 LQKENI. V gave up 5 bases and J gave up 5 bases, with 19 bases separating them. CDR3 length: 15 residues. CDR3 bases: TGTGCCAGCTCATCTACTAGAGGGACGGACAACGAGCAGTACTTC. Its translation is CASSSTRGTDNEQYF.